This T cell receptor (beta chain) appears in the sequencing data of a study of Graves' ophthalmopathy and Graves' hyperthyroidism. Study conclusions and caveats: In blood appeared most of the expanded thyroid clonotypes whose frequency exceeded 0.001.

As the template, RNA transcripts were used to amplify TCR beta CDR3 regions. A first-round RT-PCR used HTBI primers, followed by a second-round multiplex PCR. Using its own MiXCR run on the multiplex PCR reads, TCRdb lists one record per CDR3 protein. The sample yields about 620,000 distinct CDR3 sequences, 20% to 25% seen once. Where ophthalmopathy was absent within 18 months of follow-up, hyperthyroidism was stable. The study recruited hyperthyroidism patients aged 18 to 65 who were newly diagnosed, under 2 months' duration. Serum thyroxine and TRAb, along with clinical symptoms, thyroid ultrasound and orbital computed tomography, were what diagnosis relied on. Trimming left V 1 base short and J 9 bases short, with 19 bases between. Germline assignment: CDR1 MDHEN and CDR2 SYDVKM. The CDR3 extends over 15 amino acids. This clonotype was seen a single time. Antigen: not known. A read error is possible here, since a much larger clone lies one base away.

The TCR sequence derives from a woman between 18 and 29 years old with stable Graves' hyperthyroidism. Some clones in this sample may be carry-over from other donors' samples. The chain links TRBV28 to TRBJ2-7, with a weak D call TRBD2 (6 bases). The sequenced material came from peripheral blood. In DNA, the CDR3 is TGTGCCAGCAGTTTATCTTCGGTTAGGCGGGACGTGCAGTACTTC. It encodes CASSLSSVRRDVQYF. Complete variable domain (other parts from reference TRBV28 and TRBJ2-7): DVKVTQSSRYLVKRTGEKVFLECVQDMDHENMFWYRQDPGLGLRLIYFSYDVKMKEKGDIPEGYSVSREKKERFSLILESASTNQTSMYLCASSLSSVRRDVQYFGPGTRLTVT.